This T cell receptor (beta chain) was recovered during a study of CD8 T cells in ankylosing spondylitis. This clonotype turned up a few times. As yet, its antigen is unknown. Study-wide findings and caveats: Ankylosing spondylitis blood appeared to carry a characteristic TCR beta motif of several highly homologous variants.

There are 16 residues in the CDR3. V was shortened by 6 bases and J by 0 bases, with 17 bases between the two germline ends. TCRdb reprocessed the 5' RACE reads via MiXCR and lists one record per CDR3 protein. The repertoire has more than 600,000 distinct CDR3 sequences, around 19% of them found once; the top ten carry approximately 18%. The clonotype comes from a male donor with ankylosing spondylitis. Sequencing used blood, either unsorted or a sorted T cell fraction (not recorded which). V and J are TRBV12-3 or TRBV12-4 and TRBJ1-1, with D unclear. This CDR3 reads CASSRVFWTLNTEAFF. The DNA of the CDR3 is TGTGCCAGCAGCCGAGTTTTTTGGACCCTGAACACTGAAGCTTTCTTT.